These 22 T cell receptor beta chains were sequenced from one sample in a study of CD8+ T cells in alopecia areata. Treatment: oral pan-JAK inhibitor, 5-10 mg twice daily. RNA extraction and reverse transcription yielded cDNA as sequencing template. The repertoire was sequenced with immunoSEQ multiplex PCR; TCRdb's copy has only in-frame clones and lacks some. The sample has a few hundred thousand clones; under 40% are singletons. The sequencing here drew on CD4+ T cells sorted from blood, taken at approximately week 30, from a patient treated with tofacitinib. Source of these receptors: a human donor with alopecia areata.

This clone was detected only a few times. V is TRBV6-1 and J is TRBJ2-7, with 7 bases identical to TRBD2. Germline CDR1 and CDR2: MNHNS and SASEGT. J was trimmed by 2 bases and V by 5 bases; bases with no gene match: 3. The CDR3 has 13 residues. CDR3 sequence: CASSQLAPYEQYF. As DNA, the CDR3 is TGTGCCAGCAGTCAACTAGCGCCCTACGAGCAGTACTTC.

This clone has just one count. This CDR3 is also generated by other DNA sequences in the sample. This sequence joins TRBV30 and TRBJ1-5; 10 positions match TRBD1. The length of the CDR3 is 14 residues. Unmatched junction bases numbered 1, after V lost 3 bases and J lost 2 bases. Germline CDR1 reads GTSNPN; CDR2 reads SVGIG (reference sequence). CDR3 loop: CAWSGQGGNQPQHF. The CDR3 DNA sequence: TGTGCCTGGAGCGGACAGGGGGGCAATCAGCCCCAGCATTTT.

This clone came up a few times. The rearrangement uses TRBV5-4 and TRBJ2-3, with TRBD2 matching over 10 bases. Trimming at V came to 5 bases and at J to 4 bases, leaving 7 bases not matched to a gene. The V gene's germline CDR1 is SGHNT and CDR2 YYREEE (reference sequence). CDR3 size: 15 residues. The CDR3 here is CASSPSGSFADTQYF. The CDR3 nucleotides read TGTGCCAGCAGTCCTAGCGGGAGTTTTGCAGATACGCAGTATTTT.

V is TRBV30 and J is TRBJ2-1; the D gene is possibly TRBD2 (6 bases). V lost 4 bases to trimming and J lost 4 bases, with 17 bases between them. From germline, CDR1 is GTSNPN and CDR2 SVGIG (reference sequence). The CDR3 is 15 residues long. The CDR3 loop reads CAWNNPGSLYNEQFF. In DNA, the CDR3 is TGTGCCTGGAACAATCCCGGGAGCCTTTACAATGAGCAGTTCTTC. Full variable domain (remainder filled in from reference TRBV30 and TRBJ2-1): SQTIHQWPATLVQPVGSPLSLECTVEGTSNPNLYWYRQAAGRGLQLLFYSVGIGQISSEVPQNLSASRPQDRQFILSSKKLLLSDSGFYLCAWNNPGSLYNEQFFGPGTRLTVL.

In this sample, this clone turned up once. The rearrangement uses TRBV14 and TRBJ2-1; D unclear. The CDR3 is made up of 11 amino acids. The V and J ends lost 5 bases and 3 bases respectively, with 2 bases between them. The germline V gene has CDR1 SGHDN and CDR2 FVKESK. The CDR3 DNA is TGTGCCAGCAGCATCTACAATGAGCAGTTCTTC. Its translation: CASSIYNEQFF.

Note on this clone: Its ends do not fully match the called genes, so a read error is possible. The V and J genes are TRBV7-8 and TRBJ2-6; tentatively, D is TRBD2 (6 bases). CDR3 length: 13 amino acids. Germline values: CDR1 SGHVS, CDR2 FQNEAQ. The CDR3 loop reads CASSPRAGNGRLF. Written as DNA, the CDR3 is TGTGCCAGCAGCCCAAGAGCGGGTAACGGCCGGCTATTC.

The chain joins TRBV13 to TRBJ2-7; 10 positions match TRBD2. The germline V gene has CDR1 PRHDT and CDR2 FYEKMQ (reference sequence). V was clipped by 5 bases and J by 3 bases; unmatched bases: 7. The CDR3 spans 15 residues. CDR3 coding DNA: TGTGCCAGCAGCCCACAACTAGCGGGGCTCTACGAGCAGTACTTC. This gives the protein CASSPQLAGLYEQYF.

V usage is TRBV5-1 and J usage is TRBJ1-2; D remains unclear. CDR3 length: 11 residues. Germline CDR1 reads SGHRS; CDR2 reads YFSETQ. V lost 5 bases to trimming and J lost 8 bases, with 10 bases between them. CDR3 amino acids: CASSEGLGYTF. The CDR3 bases are TGCGCCAGCAGTGAAGGACTGGGCTACACCTTC.

This clone has a handful of counts. This rearrangement joins TRBV30 to TRBJ1-1, with D possibly TRBD1 on 5 matching bases. V was cut by 3 bases and J by 8 bases, with 16 bases left in between. The CDR3 is made up of 13 amino acids. CDR1 and CDR2 from the germline V gene are GTSNPN and SVGIG (reference sequence). CDR3 residues: CAWRAQGVTEAFF. CDR3 DNA: TGTGCCTGGAGAGCTCAAGGGGTTACGGAAGCTTTCTTT.

Only a few counts were recorded for this clone. The chain links TRBV29-1 to TRBJ1-2; D not certain. V was trimmed by 0 bases and J by 6 bases, leaving 17 bases between them. Germline assignment: CDR1 SQVTM and CDR2 ANQGSEA. This CDR3 region has 15 residues. The CDR3 reads CSVEDSRTRSDGYTF. Here the CDR3 DNA reads TGCAGCGTTGAAGATTCGAGGACTCGAAGCGATGGCTACACCTTC.

This clone was counted only a few times. The chain combines TRBV5-1 with TRBJ2-3; D is unclear. Trimming removed 1 base from V and 2 bases from J, with 11 bases in between. The CDR3 is 15 amino acids. Per germline, CDR1 SGHRS and CDR2 YFSETQ. The CDR3 sequence is CASSLIGENTDTQYF. The CDR3 region has the DNA TGCGCCAGCAGCTTGATCGGAGAGAACACAGATACGCAGTATTTT.

The J gene is TRBJ2-7, the V gene TRBV11-2; no reliable D call. The CDR3 covers 15 residues. Trimming took 0 bases from V and 1 from J, leaving 10 bases between them. CDR1 is SGHAT and CDR2 is FQNNGV in the germline V gene. In DNA, the CDR3 is TGTGCCAGCAGCTTAGACCGTACCAGATCCTACGAGCAGTACTTC. It specifies CASSLDRTRSYEQYF.

This clone was counted only a few times. The rearrangement joins TRBV5-4 to TRBJ2-5; a possible D gene is TRBD2 (6 bases). Per the germline V gene, CDR1 is SGHNT and CDR2 is YYREEE (reference sequence). The CDR3 is 17 residues long. V lost 4 bases, J lost 1 base, and 20 bases lay in between. The CDR3 DNA sequence: TGTGCCAGCAGCGGAACCGGGTCCGGGACTCTCCAAGAGACCCAGTACTTC. This gives the protein CASSGTGSGTLQETQYF.

The gene calls are TRBV14 and TRBJ2-3; perhaps TRBD1 as D (5 bases). Trimming shortened V by 0 bases and J by 8 bases, and 6 bases separated the two germline ends. From germline, CDR1 is SGHDN and CDR2 FVKESK. The CDR3 runs to 12 residues. The CDR3 sequence: CASSQDRATQYF. The CDR3 region has the DNA TGTGCCAGCAGCCAAGACAGGGCTACGCAGTATTTT.

The table lists this clone with a few counts. The V call is TRBV5-1, the J call TRBJ2-7; possible D gene TRBD1, 6 bases. V shed 2 bases and J shed 4 bases, with 19 bases lying between them. The germline gives CDR1 SGHRS, CDR2 YFSETQ. The CDR3 is 16 residues long. The CDR3 coding sequence is TGCGCCAGCAGCTTCCAACCCCAACAGGGAAGATACGAGCAGTACTTC. It translates to CASSFQPQQGRYEQYF.

The chain combines TRBV25-1 with TRBJ1-2, with a weak D call TRBD1 (5 bases). In germline, CDR1 is MGHDK, CDR2 SYGVNS. Trimming took off 8 bases at V and 8 bases at J, with 21 bases between the two ends. The CDR3 is 14 amino acids. CDR3 coding DNA: TGTGCCAGCCAATCACTTGGGGCCCGAGGGGGCTACACCTTC. Its protein product is CASQSLGARGGYTF.

V is TRBV4-1 and J is TRBJ2-1; 8 nucleotides line up with TRBD1. The germline V gene has CDR1 MGHRA and CDR2 YSYEKL. The J segment lost 8 bases and the V segment lost 4 bases, leaving 7 bases of the junction unmatched. The CDR3 has 14 amino acids. The CDR3 protein is CASSRGQGFDEQFF. The CDR3 DNA sequence: TGCGCCAGCAGCCGCGGACAGGGATTCGATGAGCAGTTCTTC.

This clone was detected only a few times. Other DNA sequences in the same sample also yield this CDR3. J is TRBJ2-3 and V is TRBV9; D gene ambiguous. The CDR3 runs to 13 residues. Germline-derived CDR1 and CDR2 are SGDLS and YYNGEE. V was cut by 0 bases and J by 3 bases, with 5 bases left in between. Here the CDR3 DNA reads TGTGCCAGCAGCGTAGAGGGAACAGATACGCAGTATTTT. Its translation is CASSVEGTDTQYF. Full variable domain (remainder filled in from reference TRBV9 and TRBJ2-3): DSGVTQTPKHLITATGQRVTLRCSPRSGDLSVYWYQQSLDQGLQFLIQYYNGEERAKGNILERFSAQQFPDLHSELNLSSLELGDSALYFCASSVEGTDTQYFGPGTRLTVL.

This clone was observed a handful of times. CDR3 DNA sequence: TGCGCCAGCAGCTTGCCGGGACTAGCGGGAGGAGATACGCAGTATTTT. It is translated as CASSLPGLAGGDTQYF. V gene TRBV5-1 combines with J gene TRBJ2-3, with 15 bases lining up with TRBD2. The CDR3 extends over 16 amino acids. V was pared by 1 base and J by 5 bases, with 2 bases of the junction left unmatched. The germline V gene encodes CDR1 SGHRS and CDR2 YFSETQ.

This clone was recorded only once. The V call is TRBV5-6, the J call TRBJ2-6; D remains ambiguous. The V end lost 3 bases, the J end lost 4 bases, and 14 bases lay between the germline ends. This CDR3 is built from 16 residues. The germline gives CDR1 SGHDT, CDR2 YYEEEE. CDR3 in DNA: TGTGCCAGCAGCTACGACCAGGTTGCCGGGGCCAACGTCCTGACTTTC. Encoded protein: CASSYDQVAGANVLTF.

This clone was observed a few times. V and J are TRBV5-6 and TRBJ2-3, with 8 positions matching TRBD2. Per the germline V gene, CDR1 is SGHDT and CDR2 is YYEEEE. V shed 0 bases and J 1 base; nucleotides not matched to a gene: 1. The CDR3 totals 15 residues. Written as DNA, the CDR3 is TGTGCCAGCAGCTTGGAGGGACTAGGCACAGATACGCAGTATTTT. Amino acids: CASSLEGLGTDTQYF.

This sequence joins TRBV5-1 and TRBJ1-5; 7 nucleotides align to TRBD1. The CDR3 totals 15 residues. V was pared by 0 bases and J by 11 bases, with 11 bases of the junction left unmatched. Germline CDR1 and CDR2: SGHRS and YFSETQ. The CDR3 region has the DNA TGCGCCAGCAGCTTGGAGACAGGGAGGCGTTCGGCCCAGCATTTT. The encoded protein is CASSLETGRRSAQHF.